Following are 27 T cell receptor beta chains from one sample sequenced in a study of T cell clones after liver transplantation. The protocol was immunoSEQ multiplex PCR, while the TCRdb copy is restricted to in-frame clones and leaves out a portion. This table holds 95,000 to 110,000 clones, roughly 80% found once. The source was CD4+ T cells from blood, collected before liver transplant. The receptors were sampled from a human donor who received a liver transplant.

The sample holds one count of this clone. The chain carries TRBV5-1 and TRBJ2-5; weak D call: TRBD1 (6 bases). The V gene's germline CDR1 is SGHRS and CDR2 YFSETQ. This CDR3 has 14 residues. V was cut by 4 bases and J by 2 bases, with 12 bases left in between. CDR3 sequence (DNA): TGCGCCAGCAGCGGGGGCTCGAATCAAGAGACCCAGTACTTC. It encodes CASSGGSNQETQYF.

The V call is TRBV7-9, the J call TRBJ1-1, with TRBD1 matching over 9 bases. This CDR3 spans 14 amino acids. The V and J ends lost 3 bases and 1 base, in that order; junction bases with no gene match: 0. Germline loops: CDR1 SEHNR, CDR2 FQNEAQ (reference sequence). This CDR3 reads CASSLGQGNTEAFF. The CDR3 DNA reads as TGTGCCAGCAGCTTGGGACAGGGGAACACTGAAGCTTTCTTT.

The chain uses TRBV7-8 and TRBJ2-3, with D maybe TRBD2 (6 bases). This CDR3 comprises 15 residues. CDR1 SGHVS and CDR2 FQNEAQ come from the germline V gene. Trimming took off 7 bases at V and 2 bases at J, with 16 bases between the two ends. This CDR3 is CASTIARRDTDTQYF. The CDR3 region has the DNA TGTGCCAGCACTATAGCGAGGCGGGACACAGATACGCAGTATTTT.

The chain recombines TRBV5-1 with TRBJ1-2, with unresolved D. The CDR3 loop spans 15 amino acids. Germline CDR1 is SGHRS and CDR2 is YFSETQ. V lost 5 bases, J lost 5 bases, and 19 bases lay in between. The CDR3 DNA follows: TGCGCCAGCAGGCCGACGTGGGAGGGATTATATGGCTACACCTTC. This encodes CASRPTWEGLYGYTF.

The chain's CDR3 is CASSQSGTVGNTIYF. CDR3 DNA sequence: TGCGCCAGCAGCCAATCTGGGACAGTTGGAAACACCATATATTTT. The chain is built from TRBV4-1 and TRBJ1-3; 7 bases fit TRBD1. The CDR3 contains 15 residues. Trimming at V came to 2 bases and at J to 3 bases, leaving 4 bases not matched to a gene. The germline V gene encodes CDR1 MGHRA and CDR2 YSYEKL.

The V and J genes are TRBV10-3 and TRBJ1-4; D is uncertain. V shed 6 bases and J shed 4 bases, with 15 bases lying between them. The CDR3 covers 15 residues. Per germline, CDR1 ENHRY and CDR2 SYGVKD. CDR3 sequence reads: CAIRAGEGSNEKLFF. The CDR3 coding sequence is TGTGCCATCAGGGCTGGGGAGGGAAGTAATGAAAAACTGTTTTTT.

The V and J genes are TRBV23-1 and TRBJ1-1; D is uncertain. TRBV23-1 is assigned to the ORF class and has an uncertain function. Trimming removed 0 bases from V and 5 bases from J, with 1 base in between. CDR3 size: 11 residues. The CDR3 region has the DNA TGCGCCAGCAGTCAATCGACTGAAGCTTTCTTT. Translating it yields CASSQSTEAFF.

The chain couples TRBV4-1 to TRBJ1-1, with a tentative D call TRBD1 (5 bases). Germline V gene data show CDR1 as MGHRA and CDR2 as YSYEKL. This CDR3 comprises 16 residues. V shed 0 bases and J shed 4 bases, with 15 bases lying between them. The CDR3 coding sequence is TGCGCCAGCAGCCAAGAATCGGACATCCGAGGCACTGAAGCTTTCTTT. This sequence encodes CASSQESDIRGTEAFF.

The chain uses TRBV5-6 and TRBJ1-2; D gene ambiguous. Trimming cost V 0 bases and J 8 bases, with 11 bases left between them. CDR3 size: 13 residues. Germline V gene lookup returns CDR1 SGHDT and CDR2 YYEEEE. The CDR3 nucleotides are TGTGCCAGCAGCTTGGCCGGAAGCGGGGGCTACACCTTC. Its translation is CASSLAGSGGYTF.

This chain links TRBV4-3 with TRBJ2-2; D ambiguous. Trimming took 3 bases from V and 7 from J, leaving 12 bases between them. This CDR3 comprises 14 residues. Germline lookup yields CDR1 LGHNA and CDR2 YSLEER. The CDR3 region is CASSQLEGRGELFF. The CDR3 DNA reads TGCGCCAGCAGCCAGCTTGAAGGCCGCGGGGAGCTGTTTTTT.

This clone was detected once. The chain joins TRBV27 to TRBJ2-3; 12 bases align to TRBD2. With 5 bases clipped from V and 0 bases from J, the junction kept 24 bases outside the gene matches. This CDR3 contains 23 residues. Germline V gives CDR1 MNHEY, CDR2 SMNVEV (reference sequence). This chain's CDR3 is CASSRSKGGGWTSGTTSTDTQYF. CDR3 nucleotide sequence: TGTGCCAGCAGTCGAAGCAAGGGTGGGGGGTGGACTAGCGGGACCACTAGCACAGATACGCAGTATTTT.

The V gene is TRBV27, the J gene TRBJ2-7; perhaps TRBD1 as D (6 bases). The CDR3 extends over 15 amino acids. Trimming shortened V by 5 bases and J by 2 bases, and 16 bases separated the two germline ends. The V gene's germline CDR1 is MNHEY and CDR2 SMNVEV (reference sequence). The CDR3 DNA reads TGTGCCAGCAGTCCAAGGGGACACCCTACCTACGAGCAGTACTTC. Its protein product is CASSPRGHPTYEQYF.

The CDR3 region is CAWGTGVSYEQYF. CDR3 sequence (DNA): TGTGCCTGGGGGACAGGGGTCTCCTACGAGCAGTACTTC. The chain combines TRBV30 with TRBJ2-7; 10 bases line up with TRBD1. The length of the CDR3 is 13 residues. Looked up from germline, CDR1 is GTSNPN and CDR2 is SVGIG (reference sequence). V was pared by 5 bases and J by 0 bases, with 1 base of the junction left unmatched.

V and J are TRBV6-1 and TRBJ2-7, with D maybe TRBD1 (5 bases). CDR1 and CDR2 (germline): MNHNS, SASEGT. The CDR3 contains 15 residues. The V gene lost 6 bases and the J gene lost 0 bases, with 15 bases spanning the gap. The CDR3 region has the DNA TGTGCCAGCAGCACGACAGCGTTTAGCTCCTACGAGCAGTACTTC. Translated: CASSTTAFSSYEQYF.

The chain links TRBV5-1 to TRBJ2-3; 8 positions agree with TRBD2. CDR3 length: 15 amino acids. Germline V lookup: CDR1 SGHRS, CDR2 YFSETQ. Losses at the gene ends were 4 bases for V and 0 bases for J; bases not matched to a gene: 4. CDR3 protein: CASSRSGGSTDTQYF. CDR3 DNA sequence: TGCGCCAGCAGCCGAAGCGGGGGCAGCACAGATACGCAGTATTTT.

The sample holds a few counts of this clone. This chain joins TRBV14 and TRBJ1-6; D is unclear. The CDR3 runs 14 residues. V was pared by 0 bases and J by 11 bases, with 11 bases between. Germline V gene sequence: CDR1 SGHDN, CDR2 FVKESK. CDR3 sequence reads: CASSQDGGRTPLHF. DNA of the CDR3: TGTGCCAGCAGCCAAGATGGTGGGAGGACACCCCTCCACTTT.

The V gene is TRBV28, the J gene TRBJ1-2; 8 positions match TRBD1. V was pared by 3 bases and J by 1 base, with 7 bases of the junction left unmatched. The CDR3 consists of 16 residues. The germline V gene encodes CDR1 MDHEN and CDR2 SYDVKM. CDR3 coding DNA: TGTGCCAGCAGTTTCCTACAGGGGGACCTTAACTATGGCTACACCTTC. Its translation: CASSFLQGDLNYGYTF.

This rearrangement joins TRBV19 to TRBJ1-2; a weak D match, TRBD1 (5 bases). The CDR3 contains 14 residues. Germline lookup yields CDR1 LNHDA and CDR2 SQIVND (reference sequence). Between the trimmed V and J ends, which lost 1 base and 4 bases, there was a span of 10 bases. The CDR3 coding sequence is TGTGCCAGTAGTATAGTACAGGCTGGCTATGGCTACACCTTC. Translated, it gives CASSIVQAGYGYTF.

J is TRBJ2-7 and V is TRBV28; 7 bases are shared with TRBD1. The CDR3 extends over 15 amino acids. V lost 6 bases, J lost 3 bases, and 11 bases stayed unmatched. Germline assignment: CDR1 MDHEN and CDR2 SYDVKM. The CDR3, as DNA: TGTGCCAGCAGGCCAGACAGGGAAAGGTTCTACGAGCAGTACTTC. Its translation is CASRPDRERFYEQYF.

The V call is TRBV30, the J call TRBJ2-7, with 12 bases matching TRBD2. V trimming: 3 bases; J trimming: 2 bases; junction bases outside the gene matches: 2. There are 14 residues in the CDR3. Germline V lookup: CDR1 GTSNPN, CDR2 SVGIG (reference sequence). CDR3 in amino acids: CAWSGLAGTYEQYF. The CDR3 DNA reads TGTGCCTGGAGCGGACTAGCGGGGACCTACGAGCAGTACTTC.

J is TRBJ2-7 and V is TRBV29-1, with D hard to call. CDR3 length: 13 amino acids. Germline CDR1 SQVTM, CDR2 ANQGSEA. Trimming shortened V by 3 bases and J by 0 bases, and 9 bases separated the two germline ends. CDR3: CSVEGHSSYEQYF. In nucleotides, the CDR3 is TGCAGCGTTGAGGGTCACAGCTCCTACGAGCAGTACTTC.

V and J are TRBV5-4 and TRBJ2-1; D remains unclear. The germline V gene has CDR1 SGHNT and CDR2 YYREEE (reference sequence). This CDR3 is 15 amino acids long. V was cut by 0 bases and J by 5 bases, with 12 bases left in between. The CDR3 spells CASSLGPRRDNEQFF. DNA of the CDR3: TGTGCCAGCAGCTTGGGTCCCCGCCGAGACAATGAGCAGTTCTTC. Looking up the rest from reference TRBV5-4 and TRBJ2-1 gives the full variable domain: ETGVTQSPTHLIKTRGQQVTLRCSSQSGHNTVSWYQQALGQGPQFIFQYYREEENGRGNFPPRFSGLQFPNYSSELNVNALELDDSALYLCASSLGPRRDNEQFFGPGTRLTVL.

This clone appeared once. The chain recombines TRBV5-4 with TRBJ1-2; 12 positions agree with TRBD1. Germline CDR1 is SGHNT and CDR2 is YYREEE (reference sequence). The CDR3 consists of 14 residues. J was trimmed by 7 bases and V by 4 bases; bases with no gene match: 5. The CDR3 DNA reads as TGTGCCAGCAGCGGGGGACAGGGGGCGGGTGGCTACACCTTC. Residues: CASSGGQGAGGYTF.

The V and J genes are TRBV6-1 and TRBJ1-5; D uncertain. V was shortened by 2 bases and J by 6 bases, with 11 bases between the two germline ends. Germline CDR1 MNHNS, CDR2 SASEGT. The CDR3 runs 14 residues. The DNA for the CDR3 is TGTGCCAGCAGTGAACAGGCATGGGCTCAGCCCCAGCATTTT. It codes for CASSEQAWAQPQHF.

The V and J genes are TRBV5-1 and TRBJ1-6, with TRBD1 matching 7 bases. The CDR3 length is 15 residues. Germline V CDR1 and CDR2: SGHRS, YFSETQ. The V segment lost 0 bases and the J segment 6 bases; nucleotides outside the gene matches: 3. The CDR3 protein is CASSLAGTANSPLHF. CDR3 DNA: TGCGCCAGCAGCTTGGCCGGGACAGCTAATTCACCCCTCCACTTT.

This clone was seen a few times. The J gene is TRBJ1-1, the V gene TRBV19, with a tentative D call TRBD1 (6 bases). The germline CDR1 and CDR2 sequences are LNHDA and SQIVND (reference sequence). V shed 2 bases and J shed 4 bases, with 17 bases lying between them. The CDR3 is 16 amino acids. The DNA of the CDR3 is TGTGCCAGTAGTATAAATGTAAGGGTAGGGGGCACTGAAGCTTTCTTT. This codes for CASSINVRVGGTEAFF.

CDR3 sequence reads: CASRSVGNTEAFF. Here the CDR3 DNA reads TGCGCCAGCAGATCGGTCGGGAACACTGAAGCTTTCTTT. V gene TRBV4-1 combines with J gene TRBJ1-1, with D unclear. The CDR3 extends over 13 amino acids. V was trimmed by 6 bases and J by 1 base, leaving 9 bases between them. The germline V gene encodes CDR1 MGHRA and CDR2 YSYEKL.